Listed below are T cell receptor beta chains from one sample, sequenced in a study of siplizumab effects on memory and regulatory T cells. Assay used: immunoSEQ multiplex PCR; TCRdb lists only in-frame clones, some missing. The sample holds about 52,000 clones, 95% to 97% seen once. The material sequenced was naive CD4+ T cells sorted from blood. These receptors all come from a human donor in good health. CDR3s include the opening cysteine and the closing phenylalanine or tryptophan. A D gene is named only where the DNA matches it firmly. The size of a clone is reported for some rows only, either as once, few or many, or as a class for expanded clones.

TRBV6-1	.	TRBJ2-2	.	CASSEQVPGELFF	TGTGCCAGCAGTGAGCAGGTACCTGGGGAGCTGTTTTTT
TRBV7-9	TRBD1	TRBJ2-2	.	CASSNRMGQGRTGELFF	TGTGCCAGCAGCAACCGGATGGGACAGGGTCGGACCGGGGAGCTGTTTTTT
TRBV4-1	TRBD1	TRBJ1-2	.	CASSQDTRQGYGYTF	TGCGCCAGCAGCCAAGATACGCGACAGGGCTATGGCTACACCTTC
TRBV29-1	.	TRBJ1-2	.	CSHNHAYGYTF	TGCAGCCACAATCACGCCTATGGCTACACCTTC
TRBV6-1	TRBD2	TRBJ2-2	.	CASRIAGASTGELFF	TGTGCCAGCAGGATAGCGGGAGCCAGCACCGGGGAGCTGTTTTTT
TRBV7-8	.	TRBJ2-7	.	CASSLGRSSNYEQYF	TGTGCCAGCAGCTTAGGGCGGTCCTCAAACTACGAGCAGTACTTC
TRBV7-2	TRBD2	TRBJ2-7	.	CASSLARGAYEQYF	TGTGCCAGCAGCTTAGCTCGGGGGGCCTACGAGCAGTACTTC
TRBV9	TRBD2	TRBJ2-1	.	CASSVALRETSYNEQFF	TGTGCCAGCAGCGTAGCTCTGCGGGAGACGTCCTACAATGAGCAGTTCTTC
TRBV5-1	.	TRBJ2-1	.	CASSGWDHSYNEQFF	TGCGCCAGCAGCGGGTGGGACCACTCCTACAATGAGCAGTTCTTC
TRBV28	.	TRBJ1-2	.	CASSSGNTYGYTF	TGTGCCAGCAGTTCAGGAAACACCTATGGCTACACCTTC
TRBV19	TRBD1	TRBJ2-5	.	CASSRDRAAETQYF	TGTGCCAGTAGTCGGGACAGGGCGGCGGAGACCCAGTACTTC
TRBV19	.	TRBJ2-5	.	CASGSRPGGIGETQYF	TGTGCCAGTGGCTCCCGACCCGGGGGCATCGGTGAGACCCAGTACTTC
TRBV6-1	TRBD1	TRBJ2-7	.	CASSYRQGRYEQYF	TGTGCCAGCAGTTATCGACAGGGGCGCTACGAGCAGTACTTC
TRBV4-1	.	TRBJ1-5	.	CASSQEGGKGQPQHF	TGCGCCAGCAGCCAAGAAGGCGGGAAGGGTCAGCCCCAGCATTTT
TRBV4-1	.	TRBJ2-6	.	CASSQEFSGANVLTF	TGCGCCAGCAGCCAAGAATTCTCTGGGGCCAACGTCCTGACTTTC
TRBV4-3	.	TRBJ1-2	.	CASSQDRGNYGYTF	TGCGCCAGCAGCCAAGATCGGGGGAACTATGGCTACACCTTC
TRBV6-6	.	TRBJ2-7	.	CASSPYYEQYF	TGTGCCAGCAGTCCATACTACGAGCAGTACTTC
TRBV20-1	.	TRBJ2-3	once	CSATLTDTQYF	TGCAGTGCTACTTTAACAGATACGCAGTATTTT
TRBV6-4	.	TRBJ2-7	.	CASSEQPGSYEQYF	TGTGCCAGCAGTGAGCAACCAGGCTCCTACGAGCAGTACTTC
TRBV11-3	.	TRBJ2-7	once	CASSKLEEQYF	TGTGCCAGCAGCAAACTAGAGGAGCAGTACTTC
TRBV19	.	TRBJ2-4	.	CASSIPLAKNIQYF	TGTGCCAGTAGTATACCCCTAGCCAAAAACATTCAGTACTTC
TRBV6-5	.	TRBJ1-2	.	CASTAGAYGYTF	TGTGCCAGCACCGCTGGGGCCTATGGCTACACCTTC